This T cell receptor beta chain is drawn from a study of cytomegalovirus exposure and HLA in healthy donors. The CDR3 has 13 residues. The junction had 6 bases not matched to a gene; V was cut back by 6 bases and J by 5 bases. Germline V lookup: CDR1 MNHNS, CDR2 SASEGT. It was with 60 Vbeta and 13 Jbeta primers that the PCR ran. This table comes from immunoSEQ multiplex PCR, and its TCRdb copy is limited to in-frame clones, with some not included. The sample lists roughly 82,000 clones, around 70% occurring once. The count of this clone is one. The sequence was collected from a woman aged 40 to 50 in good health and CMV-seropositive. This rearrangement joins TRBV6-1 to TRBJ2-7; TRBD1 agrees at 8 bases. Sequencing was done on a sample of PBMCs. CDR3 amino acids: CASSDRGFDEQYF. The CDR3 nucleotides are TGTGCCAGCAGCGACAGGGGATTTGACGAGCAGTACTTC.